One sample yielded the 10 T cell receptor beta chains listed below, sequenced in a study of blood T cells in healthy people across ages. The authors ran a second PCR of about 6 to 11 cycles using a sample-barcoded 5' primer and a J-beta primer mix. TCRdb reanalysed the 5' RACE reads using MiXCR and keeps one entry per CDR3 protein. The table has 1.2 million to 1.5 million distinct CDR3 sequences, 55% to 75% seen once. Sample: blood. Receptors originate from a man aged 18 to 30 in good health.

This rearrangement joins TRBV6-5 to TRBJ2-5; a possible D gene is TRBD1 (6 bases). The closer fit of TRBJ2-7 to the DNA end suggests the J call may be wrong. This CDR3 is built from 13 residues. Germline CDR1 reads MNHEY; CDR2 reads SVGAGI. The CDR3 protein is CASSDRRSYEQYF. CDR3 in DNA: TGTGCCAGCAGTGACAGGAGATCCTACGAGCAGTACTTC.

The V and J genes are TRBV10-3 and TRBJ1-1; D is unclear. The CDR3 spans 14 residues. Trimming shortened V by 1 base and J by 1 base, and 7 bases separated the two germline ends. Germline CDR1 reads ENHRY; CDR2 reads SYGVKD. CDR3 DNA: TGTGCCATCAGTGAGTTTAGAGGGAACACTGAAGCTTTCTTT. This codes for CAISEFRGNTEAFF.

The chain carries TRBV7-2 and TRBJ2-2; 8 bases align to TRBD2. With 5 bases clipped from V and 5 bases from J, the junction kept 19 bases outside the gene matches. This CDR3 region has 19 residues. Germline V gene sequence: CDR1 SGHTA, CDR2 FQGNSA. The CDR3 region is CASSPLIGLAGLLTGELFF. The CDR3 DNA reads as TGTGCCAGCAGCCCCCTGATTGGTCTAGCGGGCCTGTTGACCGGGGAGCTGTTTTTT.

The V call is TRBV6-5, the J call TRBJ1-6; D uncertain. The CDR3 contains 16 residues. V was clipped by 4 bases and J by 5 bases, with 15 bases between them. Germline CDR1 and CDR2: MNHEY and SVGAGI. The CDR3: CASSFWTESNNSPLHF. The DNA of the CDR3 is TGTGCCAGCAGTTTCTGGACGGAGAGTAATAATTCACCCCTCCACTTT.

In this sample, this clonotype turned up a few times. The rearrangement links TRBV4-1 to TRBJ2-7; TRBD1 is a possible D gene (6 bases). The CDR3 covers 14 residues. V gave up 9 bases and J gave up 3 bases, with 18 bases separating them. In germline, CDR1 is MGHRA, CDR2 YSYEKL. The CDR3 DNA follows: TGCGCCAGTGGAGCCACCCCAGGGGACTACGAGCAGTACTTC. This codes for CASGATPGDYEQYF.

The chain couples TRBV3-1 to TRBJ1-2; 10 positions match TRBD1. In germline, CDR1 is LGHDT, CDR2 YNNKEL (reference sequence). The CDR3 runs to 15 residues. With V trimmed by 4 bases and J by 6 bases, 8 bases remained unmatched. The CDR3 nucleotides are TGTGCCAGCAGCCCGAAGACAGGGGGCATAGATGGCTACACCTTC. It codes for CASSPKTGGIDGYTF.

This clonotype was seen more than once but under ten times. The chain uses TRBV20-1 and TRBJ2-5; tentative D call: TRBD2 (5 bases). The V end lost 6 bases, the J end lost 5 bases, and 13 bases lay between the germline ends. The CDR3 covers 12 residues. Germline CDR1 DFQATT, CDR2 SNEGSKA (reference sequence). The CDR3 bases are TGCAGTGCCACACTAGTTGGGGAGACCCAGTACTTC. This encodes CSATLVGETQYF.

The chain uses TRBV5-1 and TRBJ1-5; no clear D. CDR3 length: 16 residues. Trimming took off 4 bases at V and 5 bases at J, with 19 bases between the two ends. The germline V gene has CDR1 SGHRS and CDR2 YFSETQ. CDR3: CASSPRGGRVYQPQHF. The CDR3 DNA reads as TGCGCCAGCAGCCCCCGGGGAGGGAGGGTTTATCAGCCCCAGCATTTT.

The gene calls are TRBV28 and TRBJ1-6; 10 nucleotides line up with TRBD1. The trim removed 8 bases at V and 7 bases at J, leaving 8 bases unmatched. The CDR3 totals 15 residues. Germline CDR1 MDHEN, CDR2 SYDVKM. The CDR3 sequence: CASGILTGGNSPLHF. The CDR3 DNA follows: TGTGCCAGCGGAATACTGACAGGGGGCAATTCACCCCTCCACTTT.

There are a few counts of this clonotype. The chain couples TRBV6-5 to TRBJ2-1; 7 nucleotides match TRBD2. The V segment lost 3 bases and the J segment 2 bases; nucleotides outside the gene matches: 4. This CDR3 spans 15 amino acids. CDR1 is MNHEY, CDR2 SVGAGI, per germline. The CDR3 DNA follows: TGTGCCAGCAGTTATAAGGCGGGGGCCTACAATGAGCAGTTCTTC. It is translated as CASSYKAGAYNEQFF.